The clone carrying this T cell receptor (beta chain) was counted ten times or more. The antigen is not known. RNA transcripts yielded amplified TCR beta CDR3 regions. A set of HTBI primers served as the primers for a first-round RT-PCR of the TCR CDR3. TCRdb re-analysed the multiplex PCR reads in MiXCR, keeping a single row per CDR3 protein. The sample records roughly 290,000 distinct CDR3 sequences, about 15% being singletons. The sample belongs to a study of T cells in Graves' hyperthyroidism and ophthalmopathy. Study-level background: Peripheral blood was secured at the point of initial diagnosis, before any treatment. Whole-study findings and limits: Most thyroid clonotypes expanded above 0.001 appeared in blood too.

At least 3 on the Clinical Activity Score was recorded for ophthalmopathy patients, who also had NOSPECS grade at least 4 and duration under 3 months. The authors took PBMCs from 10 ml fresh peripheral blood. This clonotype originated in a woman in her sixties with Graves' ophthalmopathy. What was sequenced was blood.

The CDR3 DNA follows: TGTGCCAGCAGTTTGGCAGGGGAATCCTACGAGCAGTACTTC. This gives the protein CASSLAGESYEQYF. The chain links TRBV27 to TRBJ2-7, with D perhaps TRBD1 (6 bases). The CDR3 is 14 residues long. Germline lookup yields CDR1 MNHEY and CDR2 SMNVEV (reference sequence). Trimming removed 3 bases at V and 1 base at J, with 10 bases between.